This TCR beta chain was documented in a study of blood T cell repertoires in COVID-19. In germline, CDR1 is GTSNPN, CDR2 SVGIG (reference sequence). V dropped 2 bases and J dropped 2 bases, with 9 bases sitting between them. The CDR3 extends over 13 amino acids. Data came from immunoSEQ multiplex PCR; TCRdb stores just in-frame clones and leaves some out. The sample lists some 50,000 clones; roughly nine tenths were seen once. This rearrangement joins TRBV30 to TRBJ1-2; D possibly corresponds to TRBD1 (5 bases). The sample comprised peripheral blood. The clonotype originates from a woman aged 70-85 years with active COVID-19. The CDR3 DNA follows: TGTGCCTGGAGTTTAGGGGAAAACTATGGCTACACCTTC. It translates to CAWSLGENYGYTF.